This T cell receptor (beta chain) emerged from a study of shared clonotypes between healthy human individuals. About this clone: Its antigen is unknown.

This table comes from immunoSEQ multiplex PCR, and its TCRdb copy is limited to in-frame clones, with some not included. The table has about 380,000 clones, about 97% seen once. Broader study findings: There were few donors, and this limited the genetic and exposure-history diversity represented. Donor clonotype sharing was expected to depend on sequencing depth.

None of the donors, who were healthy HIV-negative adults, had recently had acute infections or vaccinations. With V trimmed by 5 bases and J by 7 bases, 9 bases remained unmatched. Germline loops: CDR1 MDHEN, CDR2 SYDVKM. CDR3 length equals 15 residues. The receptor comes from a man younger than 40 in good health. Sample: memory CD8+ T cells sorted from blood. Subset given: CD45RO+ cells pooled with CCR7-negative TemRA cells. The gene calls are TRBV28 and TRBJ1-5; 9 positions agree with TRBD1. The CDR3 here is CASSPGTGQGQPQHF. The CDR3 DNA reads as TGTGCCAGCAGTCCCGGGACAGGGCAAGGGCAGCCCCAGCATTTT.